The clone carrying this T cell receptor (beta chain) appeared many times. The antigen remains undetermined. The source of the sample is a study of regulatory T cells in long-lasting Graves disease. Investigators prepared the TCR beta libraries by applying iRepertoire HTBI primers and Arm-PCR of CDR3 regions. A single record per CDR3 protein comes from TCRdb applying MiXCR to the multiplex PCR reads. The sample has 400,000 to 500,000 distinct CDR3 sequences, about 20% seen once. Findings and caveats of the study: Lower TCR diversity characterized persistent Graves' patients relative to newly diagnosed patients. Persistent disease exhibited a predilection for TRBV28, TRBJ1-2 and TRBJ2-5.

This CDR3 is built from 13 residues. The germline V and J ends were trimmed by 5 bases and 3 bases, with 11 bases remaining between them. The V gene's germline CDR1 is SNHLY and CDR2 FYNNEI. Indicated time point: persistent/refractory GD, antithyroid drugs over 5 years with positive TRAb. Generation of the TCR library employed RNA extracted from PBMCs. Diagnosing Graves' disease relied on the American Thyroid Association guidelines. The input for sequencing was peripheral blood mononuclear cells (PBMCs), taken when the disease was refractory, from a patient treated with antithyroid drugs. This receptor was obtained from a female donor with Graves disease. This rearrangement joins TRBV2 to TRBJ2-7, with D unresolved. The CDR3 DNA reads TGTGCCAGCAGTCCCCTAGAGGTCTACGAGCAGTACTTC. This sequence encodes CASSPLEVYEQYF.